Included here is one TCR beta chain sequence, with context. The antigen is not known. This CDR3 is 12 amino acids long. V was trimmed by 6 bases and J by 5 bases, leaving 10 bases between them. Germline CDR1 and CDR2: MDHEN and SYDVKM. The sample belongs to a study of OX40 agonist ivuxolimab in advanced cancers. Study-wide background: At 0.01 to 10 mg/kg, ivuxolimab was administered intravenously to patients every 2 weeks. Study findings and constraints: Among T cells, CD8+ cells averaged more expanded clones than CD4+ cells.

The data were produced by immunoSEQ multiplex PCR, yet TCRdb's version contains in-frame clones alone and is incomplete. The sample shows around 100,000 clones, 80% to 95% of them seen only once. The TCR comes from an adult with an advanced solid tumor such as melanoma, head and neck, liver or kidney cancer. This chain connects TRBV28 to TRBJ2-5; D is unclear. Sequences were derived from CD4+ or CD8+ T cells sorted from blood, sampled in a trial of the OX40 agonist ivuxolimab. CDR3: CASSVPRETQYF. The CDR3, as DNA: TGTGCCAGCAGCGTACCCCGGGAGACCCAGTACTTC.